A single sample is the source of the 20 T cell receptor beta chains below, sequenced in a study of a mutant IDH1 vaccine in newly diagnosed glioma. Time point meaning: week 5, during vaccination. Vaccination used 300 ug of mutant IDH1 20-mer peptide per dose, with topical imiquimod. The data were produced by immunoSEQ multiplex PCR, yet TCRdb's version contains in-frame clones alone and is incomplete. The data show roughly 51,000 clones, about 81% seen once. These TCRs are of unknown antigen specificity. This specimen was PBMCs, taken from a glioma patient whose treatment included an IDH1 peptide vaccine. These TCRs come from a man aged 25-45 years with glioma.

Concerning this clone itself: The sample carries other DNA sequences with the same CDR3. The CDR3 loop reads CASSLDSQETQYF. The CDR3, as DNA: TGTGCCAGCTCACTCGACAGCCAAGAGACCCAGTACTTC. The rearrangement links TRBV18 to TRBJ2-5; tentative D call: TRBD1 (5 bases). The V gene lost 4 bases and the J gene lost 1 base, with 7 bases spanning the gap. Germline CDR1 KGHSH, CDR2 LQKENI. CDR3 length equals 13 residues.

This clone has only one observation. The chain links TRBV5-4 to TRBJ2-7; weak D call: TRBD2 (6 bases). The V and J ends lost 6 bases and 0 bases respectively, with 16 bases between them. Germline loops: CDR1 SGHNT, CDR2 YYREEE (reference sequence). This CDR3 comprises 15 residues. The chain's CDR3 is CASNPWGGPSYEQYF. The CDR3 nucleotides read TGTGCCAGCAACCCATGGGGAGGCCCCTCCTACGAGCAGTACTTC.

The chain joins TRBV10-3 to TRBJ1-5, with 7 bases identical to TRBD1. The CDR3 loop spans 15 amino acids. Germline CDR1 reads ENHRY; CDR2 reads SYGVKD. Germline trimming cut 2 bases from V and 4 bases from J; bases unmatched to any gene: 5. CDR3 residues: CAISEPGTANQPQHF. The DNA for the CDR3 is TGTGCCATCAGTGAGCCCGGGACAGCAAATCAGCCCCAGCATTTT.

This chain uses TRBV5-6 with TRBJ2-7, with D uncertain. Deletions cut 4 bases from V and 6 bases from J, with 17 bases between. The germline V gene has CDR1 SGHDT and CDR2 YYEEEE. The CDR3 has 14 amino acids. CDR3: CASSRTETILEQYF. CDR3 in DNA: TGTGCCAGCAGCCGCACGGAAACAATCCTCGAGCAGTACTTC.

There are a few counts of this clone. The chain combines TRBV29-1 with TRBJ1-1; D gene unclear. The CDR3 consists of 13 residues. V was clipped by 4 bases and J by 4 bases, with 13 bases between them. Germline V gene lookup returns CDR1 SQVTM and CDR2 ANQGSEA. The CDR3 DNA reads TGCAGCGTTGGTCGGGGTGGTCGCACTGAAGCTTTCTTT. The encoded protein is CSVGRGGRTEAFF.

The V gene is TRBV7-9, the J gene TRBJ2-3; 10 bases are a match to TRBD2. Germline loops: CDR1 SEHNR, CDR2 FQNEAQ (reference sequence). The CDR3 covers 15 residues. V lost 5 bases to trimming and J lost 6 bases; unmatched junction nucleotides: 8. The CDR3 nucleotides read TGTGCCAGCAGCCCCATAGCGGGGGGACCGGATACGCAGTATTTT. Amino acids: CASSPIAGGPDTQYF. The variable domain in full, completed from reference TRBV7-9 and TRBJ2-3, reads DTGVSQNPRHKITKRGQNVTFRCDPISEHNRLYWYRQTLGQGPEFLTYFQNEAQLEKSRLLSDRFSAERPKGSFSTLEIQRTEQGDSAMYLCASSPIAGGPDTQYFGPGTRLTVL.

This clone was counted a few times. Other nucleotide sequences in the sample specify the same CDR3. The chain recombines TRBV6-4 with TRBJ2-3; 12 positions match TRBD2. J gave up 5 bases and V 0 bases, and 0 bases lay outside the gene matches. The CDR3 extends over 15 amino acids. CDR1 is MRHNA and CDR2 is SNTAGT in the germline V gene. CDR3 protein: CASSDSTSGGDTQYF. The DNA of the CDR3 is TGTGCCAGCAGTGACTCGACTAGCGGGGGAGATACGCAGTATTTT.

The chain employs TRBV6-5 and TRBJ1-3; tentative D call: TRBD1 (5 bases). This CDR3 contains 15 residues. From germline, CDR1 is MNHEY and CDR2 SVGAGI. The V and J ends lost 5 bases and 2 bases respectively, with 13 bases between them. This CDR3 reads CASSPGTSTGNTIYF. CDR3 coding DNA: TGTGCCAGCAGTCCCGGGACTTCCACTGGAAACACCATATATTTT.

V is TRBV7-9 and J is TRBJ1-5; the D is unclear. Germline V gene data show CDR1 as SEHNR and CDR2 as FQNEAQ (reference sequence). The V and J ends lost 1 base and 5 bases respectively, with 12 bases between them. The CDR3 totals 15 residues. In DNA, the CDR3 is TGTGCCAGCAGCTTAGGTGTGGGTTGGTATCAGCCCCAGCATTTT. It encodes CASSLGVGWYQPQHF.

The chain employs TRBV7-6 and TRBJ1-2, with D unresolved. The CDR3 length is 15 residues. The ends were cut back, 3 bases at V and 6 bases at J, with 17 bases in the middle. Germline V lookup: CDR1 SGHVS, CDR2 FNYEAQ. This chain's CDR3 is CASSFRYSRSDGYTF. The CDR3, as DNA: TGTGCCAGCAGCTTTCGTTACAGCCGGAGCGATGGCTACACCTTC.

CDR3 nucleotides: TGTGCCAGCAGCTCCCCCTCGTATAGGGGTTACCAGATTAAGGAGCAGTTCTTC. Translating it yields CASSSPSYRGYQIKEQFF. J is TRBJ2-1 and V is TRBV5-6; possibly TRBD1 for D (5 bases). Germline-derived CDR1 and CDR2 are SGHDT and YYEEEE. Trimming took off 3 bases at V and 10 bases at J, with 29 bases between the two ends. This CDR3 has 18 amino acids. The variable domain in full, completed from reference TRBV5-6 and TRBJ2-1, reads DAGVTQSPTHLIKTRGQQVTLRCSPKSGHDTVSWYQQALGQGPQFIFQYYEEEERQRGNFPDRFSGHQFPNYSSELNVNALLLGDSALYLCASSSPSYRGYQIKEQFFGPGTRLTVL.

This chain joins TRBV2 and TRBJ2-7; 10 bases fit TRBD1. Germline V gene sequence: CDR1 SNHLY, CDR2 FYNNEI. V gave up 5 bases and J gave up 4 bases; unmatched junction bases: 2. This CDR3 has 13 residues. The CDR3 coding sequence is TGTGCCAGCAGTTCGGACAGGGGGTACGAGCAGTACTTC. As protein: CASSSDRGYEQYF.

This rearrangement joins TRBV19 to TRBJ1-1; the D gene is possibly TRBD1 (6 bases). The CDR3 runs 13 residues. CDR1 and CDR2 from the germline V gene are LNHDA and SQIVND (reference sequence). V lost 4 bases and J lost 2, with 8 bases in between. CDR3 sequence: CASSKQGNTEAFF. CDR3 DNA: TGTGCCAGTAGTAAACAGGGCAACACTGAAGCTTTCTTT.

This clone was seen a handful of times. The chain has TRBV5-5 and TRBJ1-1; TRBD1 aligns across 10 bases. V dropped 4 bases and J dropped 5; count of bases not matched to a gene: 11. Germline V lookup: CDR1 SGHKS, CDR2 YYEKEE (reference sequence). This CDR3 has 16 residues. CDR3 bases: TGTGCCAGCAGCCCAAGACAGGGGGCCGGGGGAACTGAAGCTTTCTTT. Protein: CASSPRQGAGGTEAFF.

V gene TRBV6-4 combines with J gene TRBJ2-2; 9 bases map to TRBD1. The V gene end was trimmed by 4 bases and the J gene end by 2 bases; junction bases not matched to a gene: 2. Germline CDR1 reads MRHNA; CDR2 reads SNTAGT. There are 15 residues in the CDR3. The CDR3 sequence: CASSVDRGNTGELFF. CDR3 sequence (DNA): TGTGCCAGCAGTGTGGACAGGGGAAACACCGGGGAGCTGTTTTTT.

This clone occurred once. The rearrangement uses TRBV19 and TRBJ1-1, with D perhaps TRBD1 (5 bases). V was clipped by 7 bases and J by 10 bases, with 19 bases between them. This CDR3 spans 13 amino acids. Looked up from germline, CDR1 is LNHDA and CDR2 is SQIVND (reference sequence). CDR3 in DNA: TGTGCCAGTATCAGAGGGACCCTCGGAGGAGCTTTCTTT. Amino acids: CASIRGTLGGAFF.

This sequence joins TRBV19 and TRBJ1-5; D unclear. The CDR3 contains 13 residues. The V end lost 3 bases, the J end lost 5 bases, and 8 bases lay between the germline ends. Germline CDR1 and CDR2: LNHDA and SQIVND (reference sequence). This CDR3 reads CASSINADQPQHF. In DNA form, the CDR3 reads TGTGCCAGTAGTATTAATGCGGATCAGCCCCAGCATTTT.

As DNA, the CDR3 is TGTGCCAGCAGTTACTCGACGGGGTCAGGGGTGACTTTCTTT. It is translated as CASSYSTGSGVTFF. This chain uses TRBV6-5 with TRBJ1-1; D is possibly TRBD1 (6 bases). The CDR3 contains 14 residues. V shed 0 bases and J shed 12 bases, with 17 bases lying between them. Germline V gene data show CDR1 as MNHEY and CDR2 as SVGAGI.

The gene calls are TRBV15 and TRBJ1-2; the D is unclear. Trimming shortened V by 0 bases and J by 6 bases, and 14 bases separated the two germline ends. This CDR3 has 15 amino acids. The V gene's germline CDR1 is LNHNV and CDR2 YYDKDF (reference sequence). CDR3 sequence reads: CATSRDRFLGDGYTF. Written as DNA, the CDR3 is TGTGCCACCAGCAGAGATCGCTTTCTAGGAGATGGCTACACCTTC.

The chain uses TRBV10-2 and TRBJ1-4; D is ambiguous. Germline values: CDR1 WSHSY, CDR2 SAAADI. The CDR3 sequence is 15 residues long. Trimming removed 4 bases at V and 5 bases at J, with 14 bases between. In nucleotides, the CDR3 is TGCGCCAGCAGTGTTCAGAGGGTCGAGAATGAAAAACTGTTTTTT. As protein: CASSVQRVENEKLFF.